This T cell receptor (beta chain) comes out of a study of cytomegalovirus exposure and HLA in healthy donors. Germline V gives CDR1 LGHNA, CDR2 YSLEER. Trimming pared 1 base from V and 0 bases from J, leaving 24 bases between. This CDR3 has 20 amino acids. This clone was seen only once. TCRdb's table, derived via immunoSEQ multiplex PCR, lists solely in-frame clones and lacks some. The table includes 45,000 to 70,000 clones, 90% detected once. This TCR derives from a man aged 18 to 30 in good health and CMV-seronegative. The V gene is TRBV4-3, the J gene TRBJ1-1; D gene ambiguous. Input material: PBMCs. Written as DNA, the CDR3 is TGCGCCAGCAGCCAAGCCAAAGTCCGGGGTCCAGGAACCCTGAACACTGAAGCTTTCTTT. Translating it yields CASSQAKVRGPGTLNTEAFF.